The 3 T cell receptor beta chains below come from one sample, sequenced in a study of patients and donors after allogeneic stem cell transplantation. TCRdb fed the RT-PCR reads into MiXCR, producing one record per CDR3 protein. Of several hundred distinct CDR3 sequences in the sample, approximately 0.73% were seen once. Sequenced material: blood, either unsorted or a sorted T cell fraction (not recorded which). Every receptor here comes from a human donor who was either an allogeneic HSCT recipient or a stem cell or donor lymphocyte infusion donor (not recorded which). It is not recorded whose cells these are; they may come from a transplant donor.

This clonotype occurred a few times. The chain links TRBV4-1 to TRBJ2-3; 7 bases fit TRBD2. The trim removed 0 bases at V and 6 bases at J, leaving 6 bases unmatched. The CDR3 is 15 amino acids. Germline lookup yields CDR1 MGHRA and CDR2 YSYEKL. The DNA of the CDR3 is TGCGCCAGCAGCCAAGAGGGAGGGAGGTGGGATACGCAGTATTTT. Translation gives CASSQEGGRWDTQYF.

By sample share, this clonotype is hyperexpanded. V gene TRBV12-3 or TRBV12-4 combines with J gene TRBJ2-1, with TRBD1 as a possible D gene (6 bases). The CDR3 spans 14 residues. Trimming cost V 1 base and J 9 bases, with 13 bases left between them. The CDR3 coding sequence is TGTGCCAGCAGTTTAGTACAGGGAGAAAGTGAGCAGTTCTTC. Amino acid sequence: CASSLVQGESEQFF.

In its sample, this clonotype is large. The chain joins TRBV10-2 to TRBJ2-1; 7 nucleotides align to TRBD1. CDR1 is WSHSY, CDR2 SAAADI, per germline. The CDR3 sequence is 15 residues long. The junction had 15 bases not matched to a gene; V was cut back by 6 bases and J by 10 bases. CDR3 bases: TGCGCCAGCAGCCCAAATATCGGGACAGCCCGAGAGCAGTTCTTC. It translates to CASSPNIGTAREQFF.